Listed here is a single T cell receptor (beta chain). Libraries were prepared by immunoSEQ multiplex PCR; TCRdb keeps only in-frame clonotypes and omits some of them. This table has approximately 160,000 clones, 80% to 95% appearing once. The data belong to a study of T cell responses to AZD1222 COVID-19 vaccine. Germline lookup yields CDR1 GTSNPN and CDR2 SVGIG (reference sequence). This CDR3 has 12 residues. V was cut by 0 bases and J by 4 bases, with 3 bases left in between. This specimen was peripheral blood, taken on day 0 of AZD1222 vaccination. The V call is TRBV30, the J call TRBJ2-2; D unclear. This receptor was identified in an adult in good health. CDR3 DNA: TGTGCCTGGAGTGTGTTCACCGGGGAGCTGTTTTTT. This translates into CAWSVFTGELFF.